This TCR beta chain comes out of a study of CD4+ T cells in melanoma. Whole-study findings and limits: Reportedly, melanoma neoantigen-specific CD4+ T cells showed varied differentiation states. A reported correlation linked neoantigen-specific CD4+ T cells to CD8+, macrophage and B cell function.

This CDR3 has 14 amino acids. The V and J ends lost 5 bases and 0 bases, in that order; junction bases with no gene match: 3. In germline, CDR1 is SEHNR, CDR2 FQNEAQ (reference sequence). Of note for this clone: Its antigen is currently unknown.

The protocol was immunoSEQ multiplex PCR, while the TCRdb copy is restricted to in-frame clones and leaves out a portion. The data show about 50,000 clones, approximately 92% seen once. Sequencing input: peripheral blood. The rearrangement uses TRBV7-9 and TRBJ1-1, with 7 bases that match TRBD1. This TCR derives from a human donor with melanoma. This CDR3 reads CASSPGQVNTEAFF. CDR3 DNA sequence: TGTGCCAGCAGCCCCGGACAGGTGAACACTGAAGCTTTCTTT. Full variable domain (outside the CDR3, taken from reference TRBV7-9 and TRBJ1-1): DTGVSQNPRHKITKRGQNVTFRCDPISEHNRLYWYRQTLGQGPEFLTYFQNEAQLEKSRLLSDRFSAERPKGSFSTLEIQRTEQGDSAMYLCASSPGQVNTEAFFGQGTRLTVV.